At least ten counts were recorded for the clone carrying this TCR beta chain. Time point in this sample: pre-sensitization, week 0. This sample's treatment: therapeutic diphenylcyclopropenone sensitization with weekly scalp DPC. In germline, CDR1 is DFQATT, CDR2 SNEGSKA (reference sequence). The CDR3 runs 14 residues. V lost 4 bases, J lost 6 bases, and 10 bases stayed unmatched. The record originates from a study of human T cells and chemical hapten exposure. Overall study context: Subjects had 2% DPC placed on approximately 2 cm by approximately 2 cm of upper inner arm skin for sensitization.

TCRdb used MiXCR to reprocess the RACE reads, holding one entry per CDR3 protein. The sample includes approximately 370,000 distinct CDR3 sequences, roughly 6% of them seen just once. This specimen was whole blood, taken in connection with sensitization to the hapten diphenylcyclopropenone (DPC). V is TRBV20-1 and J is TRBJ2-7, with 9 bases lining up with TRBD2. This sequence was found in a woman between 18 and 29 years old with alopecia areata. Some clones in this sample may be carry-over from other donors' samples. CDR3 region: CSAMGGGASGEQYF. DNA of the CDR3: TGCAGTGCTATGGGCGGGGGGGCCTCAGGCGAGCAGTACTTC.